The sequence of this T cell receptor beta chain was determined in a study of blood T cell repertoires in COVID-19. The overall study: Donors in the United States, Italy and Spain gave samples during acute or convalescent COVID-19. Sources were T cells, B-cell-depleted T cells, or PBMCs; the material itself was cDNA or gDNA.

This CDR3 is built from 13 residues. The V end lost 5 bases, the J end lost 2 bases, and 9 bases lay between the germline ends. CDR1 and CDR2 (germline): LNHDA, SQIVND (reference sequence). In the authors' methods: Reference gene primer amplification yielded estimated nucleated cell counts. TCRdb's copy holds only in-frame clones and misses some; the assay was immunoSEQ multiplex PCR. V and J calls and clone size are given by that table; D and trimming were obtained from the DNA. The data hold about 32,000 clones, with around 88% observed a single time. The sequence was obtained from a woman aged 65 to 85 with active COVID-19. Specimen: peripheral blood. The genes are TRBV19 and TRBJ1-1; perhaps TRBD1 as D (5 bases). CDR3 DNA: TGTGCCAGTAGTGATCAGGGTAACACTGAAGCTTTCTTT. Its protein product is CASSDQGNTEAFF. Drawing the rest from reference TRBV19 and TRBJ1-1, the complete variable domain is DGGITQSPKYLFRKEGQNVTLSCEQNLNHDAMYWYRQDPGQGLRLIYYSQIVNDFQKGDIAEGYSVSREKKESFPLTVTSAQKNPTAFYLCASSDQGNTEAFFGQGTRLTVV.